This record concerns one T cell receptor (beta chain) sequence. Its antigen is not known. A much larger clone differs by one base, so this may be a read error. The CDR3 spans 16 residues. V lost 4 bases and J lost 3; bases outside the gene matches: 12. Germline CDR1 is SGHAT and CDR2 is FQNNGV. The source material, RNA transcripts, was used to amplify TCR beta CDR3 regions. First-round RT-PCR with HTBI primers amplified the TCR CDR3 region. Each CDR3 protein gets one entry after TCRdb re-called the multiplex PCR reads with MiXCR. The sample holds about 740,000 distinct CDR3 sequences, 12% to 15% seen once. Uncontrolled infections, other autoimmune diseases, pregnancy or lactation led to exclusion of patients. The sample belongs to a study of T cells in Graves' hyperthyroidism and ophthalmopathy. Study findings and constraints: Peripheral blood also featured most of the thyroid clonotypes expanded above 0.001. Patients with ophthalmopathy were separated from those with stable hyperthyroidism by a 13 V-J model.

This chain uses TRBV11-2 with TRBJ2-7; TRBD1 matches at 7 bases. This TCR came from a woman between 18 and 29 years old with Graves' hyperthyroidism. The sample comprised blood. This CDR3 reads CASSSPIKTGRYEQYF. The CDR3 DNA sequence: TGTGCCAGCAGCTCCCCGATTAAGACAGGGCGCTACGAGCAGTACTTC.